These 28 T cell receptor beta chains were all obtained from the same sample, sequenced in a study of siplizumab effects on memory and regulatory T cells. Profiling relied on immunoSEQ multiplex PCR, and the TCRdb table lists in-frame clones only, not all of them. The sample holds some 100,000 clones, around 94% seen once. Sequenced input: non-Treg CD4+ T cells sorted from blood. The receptors were sampled from a human donor in good health.

In its sample, this clone was seen once. The chain links TRBV5-8 to TRBJ2-7; D is uncertain. Germline assignment: CDR1 SGHTS and CDR2 YDEGEE. V shed 3 bases and J shed 0 bases, with 7 bases lying between them. The CDR3 loop spans 13 amino acids. CDR3 sequence reads: CASSWALSYEQYF. The CDR3 DNA reads as TGTGCCAGCAGCTGGGCCCTCTCCTACGAGCAGTACTTC.

The genes are TRBV28 and TRBJ1-4; D not resolved. The CDR3 covers 13 residues. V lost 10 bases to trimming and J lost 8 bases, with 17 bases between them. Germline-derived CDR1 and CDR2 are MDHEN and SYDVKM. CDR3 protein: CAISSGLREKLFF. The CDR3 nucleotides read TGTGCCATCTCTTCGGGTTTGAGGGAAAAACTGTTTTTT.

The chain couples TRBV12-2 to TRBJ2-3; the table's D gene call, TRBD2, was not cross checked with the DNA. TRBV12-2 corresponds to a pseudogene. The CDR3 consists of 19 residues. The CDR3 nucleotides are TGTGCAAGTCGTAAACTAGCGGGGATACTTAGGTTAGGCGCAGATACGCAGTATTTT. It encodes CASRKLAGILRLGADTQYF.

The V call is TRBV5-1, the J call TRBJ2-4; no clear D gene. V gave up 1 base and J gave up 8 bases, with 16 bases separating them. In germline, CDR1 is SGHRS, CDR2 YFSETQ. The CDR3 is made up of 15 amino acids. DNA of the CDR3: TGCGCCAGCAGCTTGATGGCGGTAGGGAAGCACATTCAGTACTTC. Encoded protein: CASSLMAVGKHIQYF.

The CDR3 spells CSVDTSGSPNEQYF. CDR3 sequence (DNA): TGCAGCGTTGACACTAGCGGGAGTCCCAACGAGCAGTACTTC. The chain recombines TRBV29-1 with TRBJ2-7, with TRBD2 matching over 11 bases. V was pared by 3 bases and J by 5 bases, with 6 bases of the junction left unmatched. CDR3 length: 14 residues. Germline values: CDR1 SQVTM, CDR2 ANQGSEA.

The V call is TRBV19, the J call TRBJ2-5; D could derive from TRBD1 or TRBD2 (5 bases each). Trimming stripped 5 bases from V and 1 base from J, with 17 bases between. The CDR3 has 16 amino acids. The germline CDR1 and CDR2 sequences are LNHDA and SQIVND (reference sequence). CDR3 DNA: TGTGCCAGTAGTCGAAGGCGAGGGGCTGGCCAAGAGACCCAGTACTTC. Encoded protein: CASSRRRGAGQETQYF.

The V call is TRBV27, the J call TRBJ2-4; 7 nucleotides align to TRBD2. Germline lookup yields CDR1 MNHEY and CDR2 SMNVEV (reference sequence). The CDR3 has 18 amino acids. The J segment lost 0 bases and the V segment lost 6 bases, leaving 14 bases of the junction unmatched. The CDR3 loop reads CASSPRLGGRSAKNIQYF. CDR3 sequence (DNA): TGTGCCAGCAGCCCTCGTTTGGGCGGGAGATCAGCCAAAAACATTCAGTACTTC.

The chain uses TRBV30 and TRBJ2-5; 11 positions agree with TRBD2. CDR3 length: 15 amino acids. Per the germline V gene, CDR1 is GTSNPN and CDR2 is SVGIG (reference sequence). With 1 base clipped from V and 5 bases from J, the junction kept 6 bases outside the gene matches. CDR3 residues: CAWSASGRIGETQYF. The CDR3, as DNA: TGTGCCTGGAGTGCTAGCGGGAGGATAGGGGAGACCCAGTACTTC.

The chain joins TRBV6-4 to TRBJ1-4; D uncertain. The V gene's germline CDR1 is MRHNA and CDR2 SNTAGT. V was shortened by 8 bases and J by 5 bases, with 27 bases between the two germline ends. The CDR3 sequence is 18 residues long. CDR3 nucleotides: TGTGCCAGCCTATCCGGGCCCCTCCGTCACGAAACGAATGAAAAACTGTTTTTT. Amino acids: CASLSGPLRHETNEKLFF.

This chain links TRBV4-1 with TRBJ1-6, with no clear D. The CDR3 extends over 13 amino acids. Per the germline V gene, CDR1 is MGHRA and CDR2 is YSYEKL. Trimming removed 0 bases from V and 10 bases from J, with 7 bases in between. CDR3: CASSQDVGSPLHF. Written as DNA, the CDR3 is TGCGCCAGCAGCCAAGATGTGGGATCACCCCTCCACTTT.

This chain links TRBV14 with TRBJ1-1; unclear D gene. There are 11 residues in the CDR3. The V and J ends lost 1 base and 10 bases respectively, with 7 bases between them. CDR1 and CDR2 (germline): SGHDN, FVKESK. In DNA form, the CDR3 reads TGTGCCAGCAGCCAAGTCTCTGGAGCTTTCTTT. Encoded protein: CASSQVSGAFF.

This clone occurred once. This chain joins TRBV30 and TRBJ1-2; maybe TRBD1 (6 bases). Trimming removed 2 bases from V and 1 base from J, with 11 bases in between. Germline CDR1 GTSNPN, CDR2 SVGIG (reference sequence). The CDR3 is 14 residues long. The CDR3 spells CAWSQTGINYGYTF. The CDR3 DNA is TGTGCCTGGAGTCAGACAGGAATTAACTATGGCTACACCTTC.

The V call is TRBV12-5, the J call TRBJ1-6; the D is unclear. The V gene lost 0 bases and the J gene lost 12 bases, with 24 bases spanning the gap. Germline V CDR1 and CDR2: LGHNT, FRNRAP. This CDR3 has 18 residues. In DNA form, the CDR3 reads TGTGCTAGTGGTTTGGTACGGGTATCTAAATTTCCCACCCTACCCCTCCACTTT. It encodes CASGLVRVSKFPTLPLHF.

The chain uses TRBV27 and TRBJ2-2, with 9 bases lining up with TRBD1. The CDR3 totals 14 residues. Looked up from germline, CDR1 is MNHEY and CDR2 is SMNVEV (reference sequence). Losses at the gene ends were 6 bases for V and 5 bases for J; bases not matched to a gene: 4. This CDR3 reads CASRGTGRTGELFF. The CDR3 DNA reads TGTGCCAGCAGGGGGACAGGGCGGACCGGGGAGCTGTTTTTT.

The CDR3 DNA reads as TGTGCCTGGAGTGTAGGGTTGGGGGAAGGACGGCCCCAGCATTTT. Its protein is CAWSVGLGEGRPQHF. The chain carries TRBV30 and TRBJ1-5; a weak D match, TRBD1 (5 bases). CDR3 size: 15 residues. From germline, CDR1 is GTSNPN and CDR2 SVGIG (reference sequence). Deletions cut 0 bases from V and 9 bases from J, with 18 bases between.

V gene TRBV5-1 combines with J gene TRBJ2-1; 7 nucleotides line up with TRBD2. V lost 0 bases to trimming and J lost 2 bases; unmatched junction nucleotides: 5. CDR3 length: 16 amino acids. CDR1 and CDR2 from the germline V gene are SGHRS and YFSETQ. The CDR3 protein is CASSLVAGVPYNEQFF. CDR3 bases: TGCGCCAGCAGCTTGGTGGCGGGAGTCCCCTACAATGAGCAGTTCTTC. Full variable domain (outside the CDR3, taken from reference TRBV5-1 and TRBJ2-1): KAGVTQTPRYLIKTRGQQVTLSCSPISGHRSVSWYQQTPGQGLQFLFEYFSETQRNKGNFPGRFSGRQFSNSRSEMNVSTLELGDSALYLCASSLVAGVPYNEQFFGPGTRLTVL.

The rearrangement links TRBV5-1 to TRBJ1-3, with TRBD1 matching over 7 bases. The V segment lost 7 bases and the J segment 4 bases; nucleotides outside the gene matches: 14. CDR3 length: 16 residues. Germline V gene data show CDR1 as SGHRS and CDR2 as YFSETQ. The CDR3 region has the DNA TGCGCCAGCCGACCGAGGGGGCCAGCCGAGGGAAACACCATATATTTT. Residues: CASRPRGPAEGNTIYF.

The CDR3 region has the DNA TGTGCCAGCTCACCACGAAAAGGTGCACAGAGCTCCTACAATGAGCAGTTCTTC. Translated, it gives CASSPRKGAQSSYNEQFF. The V gene is TRBV18, the J gene TRBJ2-1; D ambiguous. This CDR3 has 18 residues. The ends were cut back, 1 base at V and 0 bases at J, with 16 bases in the middle. CDR1 and CDR2 (germline): KGHSH, LQKENI.

This clone was seen only once. The J gene is TRBJ2-4, the V gene TRBV19, with 7 positions matching TRBD1. The V gene's germline CDR1 is LNHDA and CDR2 SQIVND (reference sequence). CDR3 length: 15 residues. With 3 bases clipped from V and 6 bases from J, the junction kept 8 bases outside the gene matches. The CDR3 protein is CASSISTGYGNIQYF. In nucleotides, the CDR3 is TGTGCCAGTAGTATTTCGACAGGGTATGGAAACATTCAGTACTTC. Full variable domain (rest looked up from reference TRBV19 and TRBJ2-4): DGGITQSPKYLFRKEGQNVTLSCEQNLNHDAMYWYRQDPGQGLRLIYYSQIVNDFQKGDIAEGYSVSREKKESFPLTVTSAQKNPTAFYLCASSISTGYGNIQYFGAGTRLSVL.

The chain has TRBV7-3 and TRBJ2-1, with D perhaps given as TRBD1 or TRBD2 (5 bases each). V shed 1 base and J shed 2 bases, with 15 bases lying between them. CDR1 is SGHTA, CDR2 FQGTGA, per germline. The CDR3 runs to 17 residues. The CDR3 reads CASSLKLPGLTYNEQFF. The CDR3 DNA sequence: TGTGCCAGCAGCTTAAAACTGCCGGGGCTGACCTACAATGAGCAGTTCTTC.

This clone was observed once. The chain carries TRBV5-1 and TRBJ2-5; no reliable D call. The V end was cut by 4 bases, the J end by 1 base, with 14 bases between. This CDR3 comprises 15 residues. Germline loops: CDR1 SGHRS, CDR2 YFSETQ. The DNA for the CDR3 is TGCGCCAGCAGCCGTTTGTCGGCAGGCCAAGAGACCCAGTACTTC. Protein product: CASSRLSAGQETQYF.

The rearrangement links TRBV7-3 to TRBJ2-6; a weak D match, TRBD1 (5 bases). Looked up from germline, CDR1 is SGHTA and CDR2 is FQGTGA. The length of the CDR3 is 16 residues. Trimming took 0 bases from V and 1 from J, leaving 7 bases between them. The CDR3 region is CASSLTSGSGANVLTF. CDR3 nucleotides: TGTGCCAGCAGCTTAACGTCAGGGTCTGGGGCCAACGTCCTGACTTTC.

V and J are TRBV5-4 and TRBJ2-7; 7 nucleotides match TRBD2. Germline-derived CDR1 and CDR2 are SGHNT and YYREEE (reference sequence). The CDR3 is 14 residues long. The V and J ends lost 4 bases and 4 bases, in that order; junction bases with no gene match: 8. The CDR3 sequence: CASSRMGEGYEQYF. The CDR3 coding sequence is TGTGCCAGCAGCCGGATGGGGGAGGGGTACGAGCAGTACTTC.

This clone was picked up one time. The chain couples TRBV6-1 to TRBJ2-7; D is uncertain. Germline loops: CDR1 MNHNS, CDR2 SASEGT. This CDR3 has 11 residues. Trimming removed 7 bases at V and 4 bases at J, with 8 bases between. The CDR3 region is CASKKGYEQYF. The CDR3 DNA sequence: TGTGCCAGCAAAAAGGGTTACGAGCAGTACTTC.

This chain joins TRBV5-1 and TRBJ2-1; D not certain. Germline CDR1 is SGHRS and CDR2 is YFSETQ. V dropped 2 bases and J dropped 7 bases, with 10 bases sitting between them. The CDR3 is 13 amino acids. CDR3 coding DNA: TGCGCCAGCAGCTTCGGATTGGGAAATGAGCAGTTCTTC. Translated: CASSFGLGNEQFF.

The CDR3 DNA is TGTGCCAGCAGTTCCCTACAGGGAGGCAATCAGCCCCAGCATTTT. It translates to CASSSLQGGNQPQHF. The chain employs TRBV6-6 and TRBJ1-5, with D possibly TRBD1 on 6 matching bases. Germline V gene sequence: CDR1 MNHNY, CDR2 SVGAGI (reference sequence). The CDR3 totals 15 residues. V lost 4 bases and J lost 2, with 12 bases in between.

V usage is TRBV6-5 and J usage is TRBJ2-3; a weak D match, TRBD2 (5 bases). The CDR3 is made up of 15 amino acids. Trimming took 4 bases from V and 1 from J, leaving 12 bases between them. Germline-derived CDR1 and CDR2 are MNHEY and SVGAGI. CDR3 region: CASSFGLRGTDTQYF. The CDR3, as DNA: TGTGCCAGCAGTTTTGGGTTGAGGGGCACAGATACGCAGTATTTT.

This clone appeared once. The V call is TRBV11-2, the J call TRBJ2-7; possibly TRBD2 for D (5 bases). The CDR3 totals 13 residues. Germline V lookup: CDR1 SGHAT, CDR2 FQNNGV. Trimming shortened V by 0 bases and J by 5 bases, and 8 bases separated the two germline ends. CDR3 in amino acids: CASSLDGLHEQYF. For the CDR3, the DNA is TGTGCCAGCAGCTTAGATGGACTCCACGAGCAGTACTTC.